Given below is one T cell receptor (beta chain) in context. What it binds is unknown. Germline V gene lookup returns CDR1 SNHLY and CDR2 FYNNEI. V was clipped by 6 bases and J by 1 base; unmatched bases: 0. This CDR3 has 13 amino acids. Clones were sequenced by immunoSEQ multiplex PCR, and TCRdb holds only the in-frame ones, with some missing. The repertoire holds 60,000 to 75,000 clones, with 75% to 95% as singletons. The sample comes from a study of OX40 agonist ivuxolimab in advanced cancers. Findings of the study overall: Among expanded peripheral T cells, antigen specificity went undetermined.

This TCR was recovered from an adult with an advanced solid tumor such as melanoma, head and neck, liver or kidney cancer. The chain couples TRBV2 to TRBJ2-5; 9 positions agree with TRBD1. The sample in question was CD4+ or CD8+ T cells sorted from blood, obtained in a trial of the OX40 agonist ivuxolimab. The CDR3, as DNA: TGTGCCAGCAGACAGGGGGCCCAAGAGACCCAGTACTTC. Its translation is CASRQGAQETQYF.